One T cell receptor beta chain is described in this entry. This clonotype was seen a handful of times. The antigen it binds to is not known. Base qualities were left out, and no much larger clone turns up one base away. This sample is drawn from a study of T cells after yellow fever vaccination (dated by TCRdb to 2018 to 2020). As for the study more broadly: The SMART-Seq v4 Ultra Low Input RNA kit was used to prepare libraries from fractions with low cell numbers. To follow T-cell clones before and after both primary and booster YFV17D yellow fever vaccination, bulk TCR alpha and beta repertoires underwent longitudinal sequencing. Blood samples were taken at several timepoints before and after primary and secondary immunization, and bulk PBMC replicates and cell subsets were isolated. The cohort comprised two healthy male donors, one aged 18 to 30 and one aged 30 to 39 years. The investigation overall reported the following: Compared with the primary T-cell response, the secondary T-cell response was weaker but faster, peaking on day 5 rather than day 15. A small share of clonotypes occurred in both CD4 and CD8 compartments, likely arising from convergent recombination. Because only a couple of donors were included in the study, the extent to which the findings can be generalized is limited. After the booster, most of the clones that had expanded following primary vaccination were detected again (roughly 97% of CD4 and 80% to 90% of CD8), which suggests that memory was broadly maintained. FACS-sorted repertoires could contain abundant contaminating clonotypes from the bulk population, so computational filtering was required.

This specimen's treatment or condition label, per the study, means: live attenuated yellow fever vaccine strain. At each blood-draw timepoint, two biological replicates of bulk PBMCs were collected. A standard Ficoll-Paque protocol was used to isolate PBMCs from peripheral blood. RNA was extracted with TriZol from bulk PBMCs, CD4 and CD8 fractions, and dextramer-positive and dextramer-negative fractions. From cysteine to phenylalanine, the CDR3 is 13 amino acids long. Here the CDR3 DNA is all that survives: 39 bases in frame from base 1. For CDR1 and CDR2, the germline V gene lists SQVTM and ANQGSEA. V gives up 4 bases and J gives up 8 bases, and the segment between their germline ends measures 14 bases. TCR cDNA was synthesized by 5'RACE template switching, which introduced a universal primer site and unique molecular identifiers. Priming for cDNA synthesis came from both the TCR alpha and TCR beta constant segments. Library amplification used two PCR steps, and the second PCR step added sample barcodes and sequencing adapters. Sequencing of libraries was done on Illumina HiSeq 2500 (2x100 bp) or NovaSeq (2x150 bp). As for the original processing: Reads were demultiplexed and collapsed into UMI consensus sequences with MIGEC, and V(D)J alignment was performed with MiXCR. Vaccine-responding clonotypes were identified with edgeR using replicate PBMC samples, with FDR below 0.01 and a log2 fold change above 5 up to day 15 being required. Each bulk clonotype was labeled CD4 or CD8 based on which sequenced repertoire, CD4 or CD8, contained the clonotype at higher abundance. TCRdb handled the public reads itself, with Q25 trimming in fastp and clone calling in MiXCR, and kept productive beta chains. Identical CDR3 protein sequences are pooled into one entry, listed with their most common genes and DNA. These V and J calls rely on TCRdb rather than the paper's analysis. The sample table records some 600,000 distinct CDR3 sequences; 10% to 15% of these occur just once. In total, the top ten clones hold about 16% of the sample.

The receptor's source is a man aged 25-40 years who received the YFV17D yellow fever vaccine. The chain is assembled from TRBV29-1 and TRBJ2-2, and the D gene may be TRBD2, 6 bases matching. The material was PBMCs, obtained on the day of the yellow fever booster vaccination. The nucleotide sequence reads TGCAGCGTTGGGGACTGGGGAGCGGGGGAGCTGTTTTTT. Its product reads: CSVGDWGAGELFF.